This T cell receptor beta chain was recorded in a study of vaccination and CD4 T cells after COVID-19. About the study: Post-vaccine sampling followed dose two by a median roughly 70 days (range 14 to 241). Study-wide results and limits: There was no significant change from approximately 21 to 38 median reactive clonotypes.

Per germline, CDR1 SNHLY and CDR2 FYNNEI. CDR3 length: 16 residues. The J segment lost 2 bases and the V segment lost 3 bases, leaving 8 bases of the junction unmatched. Treatment here: approximately nine-day PBMC culture with coronavirus spike peptide pools or control peptides (ViraFEST assay). The authors replaced half the medium with fresh IL-2 medium on days 3 and 7. As to this clonotype: Its specificity is unknown.

Sequenced with the Oncomine TCR Beta short-read assay was DNA taken from cultured CD4+ T cells. Via MiXCR, TCRdb re-called the PCR reads, giving one row per CDR3 protein. The repertoire has almost 20,000 distinct CDR3 sequences, approximately 44% of them found once; the top ten carry around 3%. This sequence joins TRBV2 and TRBJ2-5, with 8 positions matching TRBD2. The receptor's source is a human donor who had recovered from COVID-19. The starting material was CD4+ T cells from blood, cultured in vitro, obtained after SARS-CoV-2 vaccination. CDR3 sequence reads: CASSEPRGGGQETQYF. Here the CDR3 DNA reads TGTGCCAGCAGTGAGCCTAGGGGCGGGGGGCAAGAGACCCAGTACTTC.